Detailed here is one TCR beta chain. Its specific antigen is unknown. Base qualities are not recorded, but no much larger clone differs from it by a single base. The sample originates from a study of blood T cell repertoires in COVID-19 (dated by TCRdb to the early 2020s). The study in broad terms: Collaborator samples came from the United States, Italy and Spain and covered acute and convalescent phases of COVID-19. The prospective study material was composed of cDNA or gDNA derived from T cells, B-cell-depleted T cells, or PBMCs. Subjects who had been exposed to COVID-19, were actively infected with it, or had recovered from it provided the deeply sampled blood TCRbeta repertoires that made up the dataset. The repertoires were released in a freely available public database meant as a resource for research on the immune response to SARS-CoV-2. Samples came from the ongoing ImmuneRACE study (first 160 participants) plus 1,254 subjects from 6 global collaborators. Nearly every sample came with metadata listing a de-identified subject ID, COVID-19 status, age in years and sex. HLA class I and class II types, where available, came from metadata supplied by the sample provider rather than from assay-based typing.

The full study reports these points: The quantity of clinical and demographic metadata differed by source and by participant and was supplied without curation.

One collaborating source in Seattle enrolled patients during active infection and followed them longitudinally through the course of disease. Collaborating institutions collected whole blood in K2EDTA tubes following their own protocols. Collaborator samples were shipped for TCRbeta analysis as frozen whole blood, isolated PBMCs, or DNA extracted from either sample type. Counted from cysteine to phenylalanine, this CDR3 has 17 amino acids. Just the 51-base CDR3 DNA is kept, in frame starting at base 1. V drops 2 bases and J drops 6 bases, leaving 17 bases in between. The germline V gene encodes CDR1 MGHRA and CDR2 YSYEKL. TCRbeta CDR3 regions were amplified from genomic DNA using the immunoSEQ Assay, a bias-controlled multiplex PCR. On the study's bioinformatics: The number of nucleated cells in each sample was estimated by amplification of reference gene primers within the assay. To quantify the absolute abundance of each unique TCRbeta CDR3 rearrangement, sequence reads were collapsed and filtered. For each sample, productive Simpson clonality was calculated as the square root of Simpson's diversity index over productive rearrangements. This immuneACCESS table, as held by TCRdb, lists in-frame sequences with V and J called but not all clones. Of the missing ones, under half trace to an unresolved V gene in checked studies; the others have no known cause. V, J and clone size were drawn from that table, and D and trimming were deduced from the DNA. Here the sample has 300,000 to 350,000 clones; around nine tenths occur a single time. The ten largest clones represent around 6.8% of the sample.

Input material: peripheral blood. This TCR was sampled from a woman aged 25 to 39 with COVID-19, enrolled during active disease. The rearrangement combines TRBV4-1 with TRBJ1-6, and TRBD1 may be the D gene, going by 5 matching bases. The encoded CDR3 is CASSQNGGGRLNSPLHF. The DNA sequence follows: TGCGCCAGCAGCCAAAATGGGGGGGGTCGGCTTAATTCACCCCTCCACTTT.